The rows below give T cell receptor beta chains drawn from one sample of a study of T-cell memory formation after mild COVID-19. TCRdb reprocessed the 5' RACE reads with MiXCR, giving one entry per CDR3 protein. The sample carries some 410,000 distinct CDR3 sequences, around a quarter recorded once. Sequenced input: PBMCs or a T cell subset sorted from them (not recorded which). The origin of the receptors is an adult woman who had mild COVID-19 (a few samples of this study predate the infection). Cell type and time point are not known. Each CDR3 is given without its conserved first and last residue.

j_gene: TRBJ2-1
v_gene: TRBV5-1
CDR3aa: ASSQQGASYNEQF

j_gene: TRBJ2-7
v_gene: TRBV4-3
CDR3aa: ASSHDRDRGLQY

j_gene: TRBJ2-7
v_gene: TRBV20-1
CDR3aa: SAPETRTSSYEQY

j_gene: TRBJ2-7
v_gene: TRBV20-1
CDR3aa: SATPAAGGSYEQY

j_gene: TRBJ2-5
v_gene: TRBV7-9
CDR3aa: ASRRAGGQETQY

j_gene: TRBJ2-3
v_gene: TRBV3-1
CDR3aa: ASSRRTGPRDTQY

j_gene: TRBJ2-1
v_gene: TRBV2
CDR3aa: ASSAGQGGLKDEQF

j_gene: TRBJ1-1
v_gene: TRBV20-1
CDR3aa: SASLGHPWGLGRLNTEAF

j_gene: TRBJ1-2
v_gene: TRBV12-3/TRBV12-4
CDR3aa: ASKTTGSTNYGYT

j_gene: TRBJ2-1
v_gene: TRBV4-1
CDR3aa: ASSSNPGGKEQF

j_gene: TRBJ1-6
v_gene: TRBV3-1
CDR3aa: ASRMGPSVGPLH

j_gene: TRBJ2-1
v_gene: TRBV6-2/TRBV6-3
CDR3aa: ASSYSGTYYNEQF

j_gene: TRBJ2-1
v_gene: TRBV7-6
CDR3aa: ASSLTPGLAGGPIDNEQF

j_gene: TRBJ2-2
v_gene: TRBV7-9
CDR3aa: ASSPRGTGTGELF

j_gene: TRBJ2-7
v_gene: TRBV6-1
CDR3aa: ASVDFYEQY

j_gene: TRBJ2-7
v_gene: TRBV3-1
CDR3aa: ASSHGGLGVNEQY

j_gene: TRBJ2-2
v_gene: TRBV11-3
CDR3aa: ASSLQGSETGELF

j_gene: TRBJ2-2
v_gene: TRBV24-1
CDR3aa: ATSDRGQGNLGELF

j_gene: TRBJ2-7
v_gene: TRBV7-6
CDR3aa: ASSSYRDYEQY

j_gene: TRBJ2-7
v_gene: TRBV3-1
CDR3aa: ASSQTRQGFYEQY

j_gene: TRBJ1-5
v_gene: TRBV12-3/TRBV12-4
CDR3aa: ASTPGLSNQPQH

j_gene: TRBJ2-1
v_gene: TRBV7-2
CDR3aa: ASTFSQAGNEQF

j_gene: TRBJ2-2
v_gene: TRBV20-1
CDR3aa: SAIPRRGVDNTGELF

j_gene: TRBJ1-2
v_gene: TRBV5-4
CDR3aa: ASSLEKGVNYGYT

j_gene: TRBJ2-1
v_gene: TRBV7-9
CDR3aa: ASSVTSGSYNEQF

j_gene: TRBJ2-7
v_gene: TRBV20-1
CDR3aa: SASATLTALYEQY

j_gene: TRBJ2-1
v_gene: TRBV9
CDR3aa: ASSRGLAGGENEQF

j_gene: TRBJ2-3
v_gene: TRBV2
CDR3aa: ASNSLPGDTQY

j_gene: TRBJ2-2
v_gene: TRBV7-9
CDR3aa: ASSLEYRDTNTGELF

j_gene: TRBJ2-5
v_gene: TRBV5-5
CDR3aa: ASSLSPGGETQY

j_gene: TRBJ2-2
v_gene: TRBV5-8
CDR3aa: ASSYSTSPLTGELF

j_gene: TRBJ2-5
v_gene: TRBV5-6
CDR3aa: ASSSQANQETQY

j_gene: TRBJ2-5
v_gene: TRBV5-1
CDR3aa: ASRKRMETQY

j_gene: TRBJ2-3
v_gene: TRBV5-1
CDR3aa: ASSYTLALARDTQY

j_gene: TRBJ1-1
v_gene: TRBV7-2
CDR3aa: ASSLASASEAF

j_gene: TRBJ2-5
v_gene: TRBV21-1
CDR3aa: ASSKPHGEFTCGGQETQY

j_gene: TRBJ2-2
v_gene: TRBV7-3
CDR3aa: ASSLTSTGELF

j_gene: TRBJ2-3
v_gene: TRBV7-9
CDR3aa: ASSLRRGLADTQY

j_gene: TRBJ2-6
v_gene: TRBV18
CDR3aa: ASSPRRSAGASGANVLT

j_gene: TRBJ2-4
v_gene: TRBV11-3
CDR3aa: ASSLGLAAGNIQY

j_gene: TRBJ2-3
v_gene: TRBV10-3
CDR3aa: AISESAVAGNTQY

j_gene: TRBJ2-7
v_gene: TRBV10-3
CDR3aa: AISGRDGISYEQY

j_gene: TRBJ1-4
v_gene: TRBV12-3/TRBV12-4
CDR3aa: ASKRSTNEKLF

j_gene: TRBJ2-4
v_gene: TRBV20-1
CDR3aa: SARPWDRATVYIQY

j_gene: TRBJ2-5
v_gene: TRBV7-2
CDR3aa: ASSSQRTGRETQY

j_gene: TRBJ1-2
v_gene: TRBV20-1
CDR3aa: SGGRGVDGYT

j_gene: TRBJ2-3
v_gene: TRBV5-1
CDR3aa: ASSLAEADTSGATDTQY

j_gene: TRBJ2-7
v_gene: TRBV29-1
CDR3aa: SVLAGAWSYEQY

j_gene: TRBJ2-3
v_gene: TRBV7-9
CDR3aa: ASSIRTGGGDTQY

j_gene: TRBJ2-1
v_gene: TRBV11-2
CDR3aa: ASSTRTSGNYNEQF

j_gene: TRBJ2-2
v_gene: TRBV9
CDR3aa: ASSVVAGNTGELF

j_gene: TRBJ1-6
v_gene: TRBV7-9
CDR3aa: ASSYGQGSNSPLH

j_gene: TRBJ2-7
v_gene: TRBV18
CDR3aa: ASSPPASNEQY